Shown below are 23 T cell receptor beta chains from a single sample sequenced in a study of blood T cell repertoires in COVID-19. Assay used: immunoSEQ multiplex PCR; TCRdb lists only in-frame clones, some missing. This table has around 250,000 clones, about 82% appearing once. Sequences were obtained from PBMCs or T cells enriched from blood (not recorded which). Receptors were obtained from a woman aged 45-59 years with acute COVID-19.

The chain joins TRBV7-2 to TRBJ1-1; 7 nucleotides align to TRBD1. Germline lookup yields CDR1 SGHTA and CDR2 FQGNSA. Losses at the gene ends were 5 bases for V and 2 bases for J; bases not matched to a gene: 2. The CDR3 has 13 amino acids. CDR3 DNA: TGTGCCAGCAGCGGGACAGCTAACACTGAAGCTTTCTTT. Its protein product is CASSGTANTEAFF.

The CDR3 is CASSQSGGANTGELFF. The CDR3 bases are TGTGCCAGCAGTCAGAGCGGGGGGGCCAACACCGGGGAGCTGTTTTTT. The V and J genes are TRBV6-4 and TRBJ2-2, with 10 bases that match TRBD2. The CDR3 has 16 residues. Losses at the gene ends were 5 bases for V and 2 bases for J; bases not matched to a gene: 5. Germline lookup yields CDR1 MRHNA and CDR2 SNTAGT.

The chain is built from TRBV24-1 and TRBJ1-1, with D unclear. Per germline, CDR1 KGHDR and CDR2 SFDVKD. The V and J ends lost 1 base and 2 bases respectively, with 7 bases between them. This CDR3 is 14 amino acids long. Here the CDR3 reads CATSDFSHNTEAFF. CDR3 DNA sequence: TGTGCCACCAGTGATTTTTCACATAACACTGAAGCTTTCTTT.

CDR3 loop: CASSPTDQGLYGYTF. CDR3 in DNA: TGTGCCAGCTCACCGACAGACCAAGGGCTCTATGGCTACACCTTC. This chain joins TRBV18 and TRBJ1-2, with D possibly being TRBD1 (5 bases). The germline V gene has CDR1 KGHSH and CDR2 LQKENI. There are 15 residues in the CDR3. The V gene lost 3 bases and the J gene lost 4 bases, with 15 bases spanning the gap.

The rearrangement uses TRBV3-1 (or the pseudogene TRBV3-2) and TRBJ1-1; the match to TRBD1 covers 7 bases. The junction had 4 bases not matched to a gene; V was cut back by 2 bases and J by 7 bases. The CDR3 contains 13 residues. Germline V CDR1 and CDR2: LGHDT, YNNKEL (reference sequence). The CDR3 spells CASSQLQGIEAFF. The DNA for the CDR3 is TGTGCCAGCAGCCAATTACAGGGGATTGAAGCTTTCTTT.

The chain uses TRBV7-2 and TRBJ2-5; 7 positions agree with TRBD2. The CDR3 is 15 residues long. Unmatched junction bases numbered 3, after V lost 2 bases and J lost 0 bases. Germline V CDR1 and CDR2: SGHTA, FQGNSA. CDR3 residues: CASSLIAGDQETQYF. Written as DNA, the CDR3 is TGTGCCAGCAGCTTAATCGCGGGGGACCAAGAGACCCAGTACTTC.

V and J are TRBV27 and TRBJ1-2, with 7 bases fitting TRBD1. V lost 4 bases to trimming and J lost 7 bases; unmatched junction nucleotides: 6. CDR1 MNHEY and CDR2 SMNVEV come from the germline V gene (reference sequence). CDR3 length equals 13 residues. The CDR3 loop reads CASSSTGLSGYTF. DNA of the CDR3: TGTGCCAGCAGTTCGACAGGGTTAAGTGGCTACACCTTC.

CDR3 sequence: CASSFGGGTEAFF. The CDR3, as DNA: TGTGCCAGCAGCTTCGGCGGGGGCACTGAAGCTTTCTTT. The chain combines TRBV11-3 with TRBJ1-1; perhaps TRBD1 as D (5 bases). The V and J ends lost 3 bases and 4 bases respectively, with 9 bases between them. Germline V gene data show CDR1 as SGHNT and CDR2 as YENEEA. The CDR3 has 13 amino acids.

This chain uses TRBV9 with TRBJ1-4, with D unresolved. The germline V gene has CDR1 SGDLS and CDR2 YYNGEE. The CDR3 runs 14 residues. The ends were cut back, 3 bases at V and 5 bases at J, with 11 bases in the middle. CDR3 nucleotides: TGTGCCAGCAGCGGAGTGGGCCCCAATGAAAAACTGTTTTTT. Its protein product is CASSGVGPNEKLFF.

This clone was picked up one time. The genes are TRBV5-1 and TRBJ2-5; D uncertain. CDR1 and CDR2 from the germline V gene are SGHRS and YFSETQ. The CDR3 spans 14 residues. With 0 bases removed from V and 2 bases from J, the gap between germline ends came to 8 bases. The CDR3 DNA is TGCGCCAGCAGCTTGGGACATCCACAAGAGACCCAGTACTTC. Translated: CASSLGHPQETQYF.

This chain uses TRBV5-6 with TRBJ1-2, with D possibly matching TRBD1 (6 bases). CDR3 length equals 13 residues. The germline V gene has CDR1 SGHDT and CDR2 YYEEEE. Trimming pared 1 base from V and 3 bases from J, leaving 7 bases between. The CDR3 sequence is CASSLNRDYGYTF. DNA of the CDR3: TGTGCCAGCAGCTTGAACAGGGACTATGGCTACACCTTC.

This chain uses TRBV30 with TRBJ1-2; 8 nucleotides agree with TRBD1. V lost 6 bases and J lost 6; bases outside the gene matches: 12. Per germline, CDR1 GTSNPN and CDR2 SVGIG (reference sequence). The CDR3 is made up of 14 amino acids. Here the CDR3 reads CACGQGNLPHGYTF. The CDR3 nucleotides are TGTGCCTGTGGACAGGGAAACCTTCCCCATGGCTACACCTTC.

This chain links TRBV7-9 with TRBJ2-4; 7 bases fit TRBD1. The CDR3 is 15 residues long. Germline trimming cut 5 bases from V and 0 bases from J; bases unmatched to any gene: 4. CDR1 is SEHNR, CDR2 FQNEAQ, per germline (reference sequence). The CDR3 DNA sequence: TGTGCCAGCAGCGAGGACAGGTTAGCCAAAAACATTCAGTACTTC. It encodes CASSEDRLAKNIQYF.

The chain employs TRBV6-1 and TRBJ1-2, with unresolved D. The CDR3 has 14 residues. V was trimmed by 1 base and J by 4 bases, leaving 10 bases between them. CDR1 and CDR2 (germline): MNHNS, SASEGT. This chain's CDR3 is CASSEGQRLYGYTF. As DNA, the CDR3 is TGTGCCAGCAGTGAAGGGCAGAGGCTCTATGGCTACACCTTC.

The V and J genes are TRBV3-1 (or the pseudogene TRBV3-2) and TRBJ1-6, with D unresolved. The V and J ends lost 2 bases and 7 bases respectively, with 9 bases between them. Looked up from germline, CDR1 is LGHDT and CDR2 is YNNKEL (reference sequence). There are 14 residues in the CDR3. Here the CDR3 reads CASSQTPGNSPLHF. The CDR3 nucleotides read TGTGCCAGCAGCCAAACCCCGGGGAATTCACCCCTCCACTTT.

The CDR3 is CASGAHGYTEAFF. The CDR3 DNA sequence: TGTGCCAGCGGGGCCCACGGATACACTGAAGCTTTCTTT. V gene TRBV11-3 combines with J gene TRBJ1-1, with a possible D match to TRBD1 (5 bases). V was trimmed by 8 bases and J by 3 bases, leaving 13 bases between them. The CDR3 has 13 residues. Germline CDR1 and CDR2: SGHNT and YENEEA.

The V call is TRBV7-8, the J call TRBJ1-6, with D possibly matching TRBD1 (5 bases). V lost 6 bases and J lost 0, with 15 bases in between. Germline assignment: CDR1 SGHVS and CDR2 FQNEAQ. There are 17 residues in the CDR3. The CDR3 reads CASSLGLTSSYNSPLHF. The CDR3 DNA reads as TGTGCCAGCAGTCTGGGACTGACGAGCTCCTATAATTCACCCCTCCACTTT.

This clone turned up a few times. The chain joins TRBV5-4 to TRBJ1-2; TRBD1 aligns across 7 bases. Germline V CDR1 and CDR2: SGHNT, YYREEE (reference sequence). J gave up 3 bases and V 0 bases, and 5 bases lay outside the gene matches. The CDR3 runs 15 residues. Written as DNA, the CDR3 is TGTGCCAGCAGCTTGGGCCGAGACAGGGACTATGGCTACACCTTC. The encoded protein is CASSLGRDRDYGYTF. The variable domain in full, with the rest retrieved from reference TRBV5-4 and TRBJ1-2, is ETGVTQSPTHLIKTRGQQVTLRCSSQSGHNTVSWYQQALGQGPQFIFQYYREEENGRGNFPPRFSGLQFPNYSSELNVNALELDDSALYLCASSLGRDRDYGYTFGSGTRLTVV.

The chain is built from TRBV19 and TRBJ1-4, with 10 bases aligning to TRBD1. Germline V gene lookup returns CDR1 LNHDA and CDR2 SQIVND (reference sequence). The junction had 7 bases not matched to a gene; V was cut back by 6 bases and J by 6 bases. The CDR3 contains 15 residues. CDR3 sequence (DNA): TGTGCCAGTAGACCAGACAGGGGGCGGTATGAAAAACTGTTTTTT. Residues: CASRPDRGRYEKLFF.

J is TRBJ1-5 and V is TRBV5-1; D ambiguous. CDR3 size: 14 residues. From germline, CDR1 is SGHRS and CDR2 YFSETQ. The ends were cut back, 4 bases at V and 0 bases at J, with 8 bases in the middle. The CDR3 nucleotides read TGCGCCAGCAGCCCCGGTATTAGCAATCAGCCCCAGCATTTT. Its translation is CASSPGISNQPQHF.

This chain links TRBV14 with TRBJ1-2; 7 nucleotides match TRBD1. Germline V gives CDR1 SGHDN, CDR2 FVKESK. The CDR3 has 16 residues. Trimming cost V 3 bases and J 6 bases; bases outside gene matches: 13. The CDR3, as DNA: TGTGCCAGCAGCCAGAACCGGAGGGGGCGCGGGCATGGCTACACCTTC. Translation: CASSQNRRGRGHGYTF. The full variable domain, its missing parts supplied by reference TRBV14 and TRBJ1-2, is EAGVTQFPSHSVIEKGQTVTLRCDPISGHDNLYWYRRVMGKEIKFLLHFVKESKQDESGMPNNRFLAERTGGTYSTLKVQPAELEDSGVYFCASSQNRRGRGHGYTFGSGTRLTVV.

The chain combines TRBV3-1 (or the pseudogene TRBV3-2) with TRBJ1-1; 7 nucleotides agree with TRBD1. The CDR3 runs 13 residues. The germline V gene encodes CDR1 LGHDT and CDR2 YNNKEL (reference sequence). V was pared by 5 bases and J by 2 bases, with 2 bases of the junction left unmatched. CDR3 nucleotides: TGTGCCAGCAGCGGGACAGCAAACACTGAAGCTTTCTTT. Translated: CASSGTANTEAFF.

The CDR3 is CASSVAGQGLSTGELFF. DNA for the CDR3: TGTGCCAGCAGCGTAGCGGGACAGGGCCTGTCCACCGGGGAGCTGTTTTTT. This chain connects TRBV9 to TRBJ2-2, with 9 bases matching TRBD1. V was pared by 0 bases and J by 4 bases, with 7 bases of the junction left unmatched. Germline values: CDR1 SGDLS, CDR2 YYNGEE. The CDR3 consists of 17 residues. Full variable domain (missing parts from reference TRBV9 and TRBJ2-2): DSGVTQTPKHLITATGQRVTLRCSPRSGDLSVYWYQQSLDQGLQFLIQYYNGEERAKGNILERFSAQQFPDLHSELNLSSLELGDSALYFCASSVAGQGLSTGELFFGEGSRLTVL.